This is a list of T cell receptor beta chains from one sample in a study of blood T cell repertoires in COVID-19. The repertoire was sequenced with immunoSEQ multiplex PCR; TCRdb's copy has only in-frame clones and lacks some. The table lists 130,000 to 150,000 clones, roughly 84% of them singletons. Sequencing was carried out using PBMCs or T cells enriched from blood (not recorded which). These receptors all come from a woman in her forties or fifties who had been exposed to COVID-19. CDR3s include the opening cysteine and the closing phenylalanine or tryptophan.

J gene: TRBJ1-3
V gene: TRBV5-1
CDR3 protein: CASSGGTGNSGNTIYF

J gene: TRBJ1-4
V gene: TRBV6-6
CDR3 protein: CASAPGEKLFF

J gene: TRBJ2-7
V gene: TRBV9
CDR3 protein: CASSPDVRQGYEQYF

J gene: TRBJ1-2
V gene: TRBV29-1
CDR3 protein: CSVQQGARGSYGYTF

J gene: TRBJ2-1
V gene: TRBV5-1
CDR3 protein: CASSLRQGEGEQFF

J gene: TRBJ2-3
V gene: TRBV4-3
CDR3 protein: CASSQEGNSGTDTQYF

J gene: TRBJ2-7
V gene: TRBV6-5
CDR3 protein: CASSYGQKYPYEQYF

J gene: TRBJ2-4
V gene: TRBV6-2/TRBV6-3
CDR3 protein: CASSSSGGRNIQYF

J gene: TRBJ2-2
V gene: TRBV7-6
CDR3 protein: CASSLDLNTGELFF

J gene: TRBJ1-2
V gene: TRBV6-5
CDR3 protein: CASKLESLHGNGYTF

J gene: TRBJ1-5
V gene: TRBV21-1
CDR3 protein: CASREGVGCQPQHF

J gene: TRBJ1-1
V gene: TRBV5-6
CDR3 protein: CASSFGTGNRLNTEAFF

J gene: TRBJ2-1
V gene: TRBV4-3
CDR3 protein: CASSQVRGLAGGRYNEQFF

J gene: TRBJ1-5
V gene: TRBV15
CDR3 protein: CATSRGRGLQPQHF

J gene: TRBJ2-5
V gene: TRBV4-1
CDR3 protein: CASSHPGTSKGGETQYF

J gene: TRBJ2-7
V gene: TRBV3-1/TRBV3-2
CDR3 protein: CASALGSGRHEQYF

J gene: TRBJ1-5
V gene: TRBV6-5
CDR3 protein: CASNLQGRQPQHF

J gene: TRBJ1-2
V gene: TRBV3-1/TRBV3-2
CDR3 protein: CASSPTGIYSPNYGYTF

J gene: TRBJ1-2
V gene: TRBV25-1
CDR3 protein: CASSGPHGGAGYTF

J gene: TRBJ2-2
V gene: TRBV21-1
CDR3 protein: CASTGGTGELFF

J gene: TRBJ2-1
V gene: TRBV9
CDR3 protein: CASSPRGGRNEQFF

J gene: TRBJ2-3
V gene: TRBV10-2
CDR3 protein: CAAGAGPYTQYF

J gene: TRBJ2-3
V gene: TRBV7-6
CDR3 protein: CASSPSGGSTDTQYF

J gene: TRBJ1-1
V gene: TRBV6-2/TRBV6-3
CDR3 protein: CASSRTGTGLTEAFF

J gene: TRBJ2-1
V gene: TRBV19
CDR3 protein: CASSTRSVAGWGNEQFF

J gene: TRBJ1-1
V gene: TRBV6-5
CDR3 protein: CASSSVGQGADTEAFF

J gene: TRBJ1-6
V gene: TRBV11-3
CDR3 protein: CASSSGGLDNSPLHF

J gene: TRBJ2-3
V gene: TRBV7-9
CDR3 protein: CASARGLTSGPDTQYF

J gene: TRBJ1-5
V gene: TRBV19
CDR3 protein: CASSTRPGQPQHF

J gene: TRBJ2-1
V gene: TRBV7-8
CDR3 protein: CASSSLRGPSRNEQFF

J gene: TRBJ1-2
V gene: TRBV5-1
CDR3 protein: CASSLGTAGYTF

J gene: TRBJ1-2
V gene: TRBV9
CDR3 protein: CASSARPGGLRDYGYTF

J gene: TRBJ2-1
V gene: TRBV7-2
CDR3 protein: CASSSTGTSGHNEQFF

J gene: TRBJ2-2
V gene: TRBV5-1
CDR3 protein: CASRRESNTGELFF

J gene: TRBJ1-6
V gene: TRBV13
CDR3 protein: CASSLTTGGNSPLHF

J gene: TRBJ2-6
V gene: TRBV5-1
CDR3 protein: CASSSGTGATGANVLTF

J gene: TRBJ2-3
V gene: TRBV2
CDR3 protein: CASAGPGGDTDTQYF